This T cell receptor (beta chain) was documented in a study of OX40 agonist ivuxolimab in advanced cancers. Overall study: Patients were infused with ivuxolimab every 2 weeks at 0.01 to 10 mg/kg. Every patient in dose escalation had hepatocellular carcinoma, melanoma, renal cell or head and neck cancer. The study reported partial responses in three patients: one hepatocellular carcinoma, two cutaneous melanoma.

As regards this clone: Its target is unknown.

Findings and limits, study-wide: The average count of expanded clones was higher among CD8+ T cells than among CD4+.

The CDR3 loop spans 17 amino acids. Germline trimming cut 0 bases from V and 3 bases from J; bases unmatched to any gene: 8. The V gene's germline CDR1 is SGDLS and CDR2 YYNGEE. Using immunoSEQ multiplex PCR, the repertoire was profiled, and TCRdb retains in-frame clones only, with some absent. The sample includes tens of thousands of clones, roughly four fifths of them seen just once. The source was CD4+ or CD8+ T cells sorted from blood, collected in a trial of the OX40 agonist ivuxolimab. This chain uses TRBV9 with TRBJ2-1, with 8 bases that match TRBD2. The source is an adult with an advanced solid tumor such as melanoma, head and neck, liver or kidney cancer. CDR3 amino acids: CASSVGGSGASYNEQFF. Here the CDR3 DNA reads TGTGCCAGCAGCGTAGGGGGTAGCGGGGCTAGCTACAATGAGCAGTTCTTC.